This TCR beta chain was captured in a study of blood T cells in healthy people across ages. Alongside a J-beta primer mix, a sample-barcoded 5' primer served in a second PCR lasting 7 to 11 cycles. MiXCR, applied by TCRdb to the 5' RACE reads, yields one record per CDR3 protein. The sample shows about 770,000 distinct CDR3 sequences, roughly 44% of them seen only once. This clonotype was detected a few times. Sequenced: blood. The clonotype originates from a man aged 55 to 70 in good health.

CDR3 sequence: CASSRKWQGRYEQYF. In nucleotides, the CDR3 is TGTGCCAGCAGCCGCAAGTGGCAGGGGCGATACGAGCAGTACTTC. The chain carries TRBV14 and TRBJ2-7, with a possible D match to TRBD1 (6 bases). The CDR3 consists of 15 residues. CDR1 is SGHDN and CDR2 is FVKESK in the germline V gene. Trimming stripped 4 bases from V and 4 bases from J, with 17 bases between.